Listed here are 28 T cell receptor beta chains from one sample, sequenced in a study of cytomegalovirus exposure and HLA in healthy donors (dated by TCRdb to 2016 to 2017). Library preparation was by the immunoSEQ multiplex PCR assay. A mixture of 60 forward primers for TCR Vbeta segments and 13 reverse primers for TCR Jbeta segments was used in the multiplex PCR. Sourced from immuneACCESS, this table was stored by TCRdb with only in-frame sequences that have V and J called. A share of the clones is absent; for the studies checked, an unresolved V gene accounts for under half, and the remainder has no known explanation. This sample comprises 180,000 or so clones, around 74% of them detected only once. The ten largest make up over 3% of the sample. The material sequenced was PBMCs. The receptors shown here come from a female donor in good health and CMV-seronegative.

In DNA, the CDR3 is TGCGCCAGCAGCTTGGACGGGGGACAGAATCAGCCCCAGCATTTT. This gives the protein CASSLDGGQNQPQHF. The chain combines TRBV5-1 with TRBJ1-5, with 7 bases fitting TRBD1. The CDR3 loop spans 15 amino acids. Germline CDR1 and CDR2: SGHRS and YFSETQ. Trimming at V came to 0 bases and at J to 4 bases, leaving 4 bases not matched to a gene.

This sequence joins TRBV7-3 and TRBJ2-7, with TRBD2 matching over 8 bases. V dropped 0 bases and J dropped 2; count of bases not matched to a gene: 9. This CDR3 is 17 amino acids long. Germline CDR1 is SGHTA and CDR2 is FQGTGA. Here the CDR3 reads CASSLTLETSVTYEQYF. The CDR3 bases are TGTGCCAGCAGCTTAACGTTAGAGACTAGCGTTACCTACGAGCAGTACTTC.

The J gene is TRBJ2-5, the V gene TRBV7-3; 10 bases line up with TRBD1. J was trimmed by 5 bases and V by 2 bases; bases with no gene match: 8. The length of the CDR3 is 16 residues. The germline gives CDR1 SGHTA, CDR2 FQGTGA. CDR3: CASSLRATGGRETQYF. The CDR3 DNA is TGTGCCAGCAGCTTACGGGCGACAGGGGGCCGGGAGACCCAGTACTTC.

A word on this clone: Other DNA sequences in this sample translate to the same CDR3. The chain has TRBV19 and TRBJ1-1; D is unresolved. CDR1 is LNHDA and CDR2 is SQIVND in the germline V gene (reference sequence). The V end lost 5 bases, the J end lost 1 base, and 11 bases lay between the germline ends. The CDR3 runs 14 residues. DNA of the CDR3: TGTGCCAGTAGTGTCAGGCAGGAGAACACTGAAGCTTTCTTT. Translating gives CASSVRQENTEAFF. Supplemented by reference TRBV19 and TRBJ1-1, the full variable domain reads DGGITQSPKYLFRKEGQNVTLSCEQNLNHDAMYWYRQDPGQGLRLIYYSQIVNDFQKGDIAEGYSVSREKKESFPLTVTSAQKNPTAFYLCASSVRQENTEAFFGQGTRLTVV.

The DNA of the CDR3 is TGTGCCTGCCATTCAACGGCAGGGAGGGAGCAGTACTTC. It specifies CACHSTAGREQYF. The rearrangement uses TRBV30 and TRBJ2-7, with D possibly matching TRBD2 (6 bases). Germline-derived CDR1 and CDR2 are GTSNPN and SVGIG (reference sequence). Trimming left V 6 bases short and J 7 bases short, with 19 bases between. This CDR3 region has 13 residues.

This clone was observed a few times. This rearrangement joins TRBV6-5 to TRBJ2-1, with 11 bases fitting TRBD2. CDR3 length: 15 amino acids. Germline V CDR1 and CDR2: MNHEY, SVGAGI. The V segment lost 6 bases and the J segment 4 bases; nucleotides outside the gene matches: 5. The CDR3 loop reads CASRPGLAVYNEQFF. The CDR3 DNA reads as TGTGCCAGCAGACCGGGACTAGCGGTTTACAATGAGCAGTTCTTC.

This chain uses TRBV19 with TRBJ1-3; D gene uncertain. Trimming took off 7 bases at V and 8 bases at J, with 18 bases between the two ends. The CDR3 is made up of 14 amino acids. Germline CDR1 LNHDA, CDR2 SQIVND (reference sequence). The CDR3 DNA follows: TGTGCCAGTACCGTAAACGAGGCCGGGGACACCATATATTTT. Translation gives CASTVNEAGDTIYF.

The chain is built from TRBV20-1 and TRBJ2-7; TRBD2 agrees at 7 bases. From germline, CDR1 is DFQATT and CDR2 SNEGSKA (reference sequence). With V trimmed by 7 bases and J by 3 bases, 3 bases remained unmatched. This CDR3 spans 11 amino acids. The CDR3 sequence is CSGGGSYEQYF. DNA of the CDR3: TGCAGTGGTGGCGGGAGCTACGAGCAGTACTTC.

The CDR3 here is CASSLLGLETQYF. CDR3 sequence (DNA): TGCGCCAGCAGCTTGCTGGGACTAGAGACCCAGTACTTC. The chain uses TRBV5-1 and TRBJ2-5, with D possibly matching TRBD2 (6 bases). The CDR3 covers 13 residues. The germline V gene has CDR1 SGHRS and CDR2 YFSETQ. Trimming pared 1 base from V and 4 bases from J, leaving 8 bases between.

The CDR3 loop is CASSLMNTEAFF. The DNA for the CDR3 is TGTGCCAGCAGCCTAATGAACACTGAAGCTTTCTTT. J is TRBJ1-1 and V is TRBV11-3; unclear D gene. V lost 5 bases and J 0 bases, leaving 4 bases between the germline ends. The germline V gene has CDR1 SGHNT and CDR2 YENEEA. The CDR3 covers 12 residues.

This sequence joins TRBV19 and TRBJ2-7, with a tentative D call TRBD1 (5 bases). V shed 1 base and J shed 0 bases, with 7 bases lying between them. Germline V gene data show CDR1 as LNHDA and CDR2 as SQIVND (reference sequence). The CDR3 is made up of 14 amino acids. In nucleotides, the CDR3 is TGTGCCAGTAGTATAGGACAGACCTCCTACGAGCAGTACTTC. Translated, it gives CASSIGQTSYEQYF.

This chain connects TRBV5-6 to TRBJ1-1; D is perhaps TRBD1 (5 bases). The germline CDR1 and CDR2 sequences are SGHDT and YYEEEE. Trimming shortened V by 4 bases and J by 4 bases, and 8 bases separated the two germline ends. This CDR3 has 12 residues. As DNA, the CDR3 is TGTGCCAGCAGCCCCGACAGCACTGAAGCTTTCTTT. This translates into CASSPDSTEAFF.

This clone appeared once. The chain employs TRBV18 and TRBJ1-4; D is possibly TRBD1 (6 bases). V was cut by 3 bases and J by 0 bases, with 11 bases left in between. The length of the CDR3 is 16 residues. CDR1 is KGHSH, CDR2 LQKENI, per germline. The DNA for the CDR3 is TGTGCCAGCTCACCTGACAGGATTGCAACTAATGAAAAACTGTTTTTT. It is translated as CASSPDRIATNEKLFF.

The DNA of the CDR3 is TGCGCCAGCAGCCAAGAGAGGACAGGCCATAGGCCTAACTATGGCTACACCTTC. Translating gives CASSQERTGHRPNYGYTF. The chain couples TRBV4-3 to TRBJ1-2; 7 bases line up with TRBD1. V shed 0 bases, J shed 0 bases, and the junction held 10 bases outside the gene matches. CDR1 is LGHNA, CDR2 YSLEER, per germline. The CDR3 has 18 residues.

The chain employs TRBV28 and TRBJ2-3, with 10 positions matching TRBD1. CDR3 length equals 16 residues. Trimming cost V 3 bases and J 4 bases; bases outside gene matches: 7. Germline CDR1 MDHEN, CDR2 SYDVKM. CDR3 in DNA: TGTGCCAGCAGTTTTACAGGACAGGGGGGGGCAGATACGCAGTATTTT. It is translated as CASSFTGQGGADTQYF. The full variable domain, in which reference TRBV28 and TRBJ2-3 provide the parts outside the CDR3, is DVKVTQSSRYLVKRTGEKVFLECVQDMDHENMFWYRQDPGLGLRLIYFSYDVKMKEKGDIPEGYSVSREKKERFSLILESASTNQTSMYLCASSFTGQGGADTQYFGPGTRLTVL.

This clone showed up just a few times. The V call is TRBV6-6, the J call TRBJ1-1, with D tentatively TRBD1 (6 bases). The germline gives CDR1 MNHNY, CDR2 SVGAGI (reference sequence). V shed 2 bases and J shed 6 bases, with 13 bases lying between them. This CDR3 is built from 14 residues. The CDR3 DNA reads as TGTGCCAGCAGTTACAAGTGGGGGGGCCCTGAAGCTTTCTTT. Its translation is CASSYKWGGPEAFF.

This CDR3 reads CASKSGGFITDTQYF. As DNA, the CDR3 is TGTGCCAGCAAAAGCGGGGGTTTTATAACAGATACGCAGTATTTT. The chain uses TRBV28 and TRBJ2-3; TRBD2 aligns across 8 bases. Germline lookup yields CDR1 MDHEN and CDR2 SYDVKM. The CDR3 is 15 amino acids. V was pared by 7 bases and J by 3 bases, with 9 bases of the junction left unmatched.

V usage is TRBV5-1 and J usage is TRBJ2-1; 14 nucleotides line up with TRBD2. From germline, CDR1 is SGHRS and CDR2 YFSETQ. V shed 4 bases, J shed 2 bases, and the junction held 2 bases outside the gene matches. The CDR3 covers 16 residues. This CDR3 reads CASSLTSGGAYNEQFF. As DNA, the CDR3 is TGCGCCAGCAGCCTGACTAGCGGGGGGGCCTACAATGAGCAGTTCTTC.

This clone occurred a few times. V usage is TRBV11-2 and J usage is TRBJ2-7, with 8 bases fitting TRBD1. J gave up 3 bases and V 5 bases, and 3 bases lay outside the gene matches. This CDR3 spans 13 amino acids. From germline, CDR1 is SGHAT and CDR2 FQNNGV. CDR3 sequence: CASSRDRGYEQYF. CDR3 nucleotides: TGTGCCAGCAGCCGTGACAGGGGCTACGAGCAGTACTTC.

J is TRBJ1-1 and V is TRBV2; a weak D match, TRBD1 (5 bases). V was trimmed by 9 bases and J by 1 base, leaving 18 bases between them. The CDR3 runs to 15 residues. Germline loops: CDR1 SNHLY, CDR2 FYNNEI. In DNA, the CDR3 is TGTGCCAGTCATTACCTTGGACAAGCGAACACTGAAGCTTTCTTT. It yields the protein CASHYLGQANTEAFF.

V usage is TRBV11-3 and J usage is TRBJ2-5, with D hard to call. Trimming stripped 0 bases from V and 2 bases from J, with 4 bases between. The CDR3 runs 13 residues. CDR1 SGHNT and CDR2 YENEEA come from the germline V gene. CDR3 in amino acids: CASSLDTQETQYF. Written as DNA, the CDR3 is TGTGCCAGCAGCTTAGACACTCAAGAGACCCAGTACTTC.

This chain uses TRBV2 with TRBJ2-7, with D possibly matching TRBD1 (6 bases). CDR3 length: 14 residues. Germline V gene lookup returns CDR1 SNHLY and CDR2 FYNNEI. The V and J ends lost 2 bases and 5 bases respectively, with 13 bases between them. The CDR3 DNA reads TGTGCCAGCAGTGAAACCAGGGGTTTCAACGAGCAGTACTTC. Translated: CASSETRGFNEQYF.

The V and J genes are TRBV30 and TRBJ2-1; D call uncertain. Germline CDR1 is GTSNPN and CDR2 is SVGIG (reference sequence). V was shortened by 3 bases and J by 9 bases, with 9 bases between the two germline ends. CDR3 size: 11 residues. The CDR3 spells CAWRYSGEQFF. CDR3 nucleotide sequence: TGTGCCTGGAGGTATAGTGGTGAGCAGTTCTTC.

Comment on this clone: One junction end disagrees with the germline gene, perhaps due to a read error. The gene calls are TRBV7-2 and TRBJ1-1; D gene ambiguous. CDR1 SGHTA and CDR2 FQGNSA come from the germline V gene. The CDR3 has 14 residues. CDR3 loop: CASSLARSSTEAFF. The CDR3 DNA is TGTGCCAGCAGCCTAGCCCGGTCCTCCACTGAAGCTTTCTTT.

V is TRBV28 and J is TRBJ2-5; TRBD1 agrees at 7 bases. Germline assignment: CDR1 MDHEN and CDR2 SYDVKM. The CDR3 is 13 residues long. V dropped 6 bases and J dropped 5; count of bases not matched to a gene: 6. The CDR3 region has the DNA TGTGCCAGCAGCCCAGGGGGTTCGGAGACCCAGTACTTC. It encodes CASSPGGSETQYF.

The V gene is TRBV28, the J gene TRBJ1-5; D may be TRBD1 (5 bases). With 6 bases removed from V and 1 base from J, the gap between germline ends came to 7 bases. Looked up from germline, CDR1 is MDHEN and CDR2 is SYDVKM. This CDR3 is 13 amino acids long. The CDR3 sequence: CASSGQSNQPQHF. The CDR3 DNA follows: TGTGCCAGCAGCGGACAAAGCAATCAGCCCCAGCATTTT.

The DNA for the CDR3 is TGTGCCAGCAGCCCCCTCGGGCTAGCGGGGGGTTACGAGCAGTACTTC. It specifies CASSPLGLAGGYEQYF. The genes are TRBV7-6 and TRBJ2-7; 11 bases align to TRBD2. The CDR3 consists of 16 residues. Germline V gives CDR1 SGHVS, CDR2 FNYEAQ. V shed 5 bases and J 4 bases; nucleotides not matched to a gene: 10.

The chain links TRBV11-2 to TRBJ1-1; a weak D match, TRBD1 (6 bases). The CDR3 totals 17 residues. In germline, CDR1 is SGHAT, CDR2 FQNNGV. The V end lost 4 bases, the J end lost 5 bases, and 23 bases lay between the germline ends. Here the CDR3 reads CASSSRGSWGLLTEAFF. The CDR3 DNA follows: TGTGCCAGCAGCTCGAGGGGGTCTTGGGGGCTCTTGACTGAAGCTTTCTTT.